A selection of T cell receptor beta chains follows, all from one sample in a study of Graves' ophthalmopathy and Graves' hyperthyroidism. TCRdb processed the multiplex PCR reads anew with MiXCR; each CDR3 protein has one entry. The data hold around 1,000,000 distinct CDR3 sequences, with about two fifths observed a single time. Sequencing input: peripheral blood or thyroid tissue (not recorded which). The receptor set was obtained from an adult man with Graves' hyperthyroidism. CDR3s include the opening cysteine and the closing phenylalanine or tryptophan.

V	J	CDR3
TRBV7-1	-	CASSSDSGGGEQYF
TRBV2	TRBJ2-7	CASQRTSYEQYF
TRBV7-9	TRBJ2-7	CASSSMYYEQYF
TRBV5-1	TRBJ2-7	CASSTGLGGYEQYF
TRBV7-9	TRBJ2-3	CASSSTGPSDTQYF
TRBV6-5	TRBJ2-7	CASSYSALDGEPSYEQYF
TRBV2	TRBJ2-7	CASRHRGKQLSYEQYF
TRBV10-3	TRBJ1-4	CAISESQGHEKLFF
TRBV7-8	TRBJ1-6	CASSLVKGSNSPLHF
TRBV15	TRBJ1-4	CATQRGGAGNEKLFF
TRBV9	TRBJ2-5	CASSVEGDRSQETQYF
TRBV12-3/TRBV12-4	TRBJ1-5	CASSDLGTGDQPQHF
TRBV20-1	TRBJ2-5	CSAPTRGGRVTQYF
TRBV20-1	TRBJ2-5	CSARGTSGRRETQYF
TRBV10-3	TRBJ2-7	CAISDLKTSGSSYEQYF
TRBV7-9	TRBJ2-5	CASSPRTGGVTQYF
TRBV7-9	TRBJ1-6	CASSFRGTGASPLHF
TRBV10-3	TRBJ2-5	CAISAGQGRAETQYF
TRBV5-1	TRBJ2-6	CASSQDLAGGAGANVLTF
TRBV10-3	TRBJ1-1	CAIRSGFQGTEAFF
TRBV2	TRBJ1-1	CASSDRRVDLTEAFF
TRBV5-1	TRBJ2-6	CASSFQSTPGANVLTF
TRBV7-2	TRBJ2-2	CASSLFRGNTGELFF
TRBV12-3/TRBV12-4	TRBJ1-6	CASSYNADGTGVSPLHF
TRBV2	TRBJ1-5	CASLQDNQPQHF
TRBV19	TRBJ1-1	CASRWDRQGYTEAFF
TRBV10-3	TRBJ2-7	CAINAGVSYEQYF
TRBV2	TRBJ1-5	CASSELGPFSNQPQHF
TRBV2	TRBJ2-7	CASSIYLCSVAQNYEQYF
TRBV9	TRBJ1-4	CASSVEGQRGNEKLFF
TRBV12-3/TRBV12-4	TRBJ1-4	CASSLFGWAKLFF
TRBV20-1	TRBJ2-2	CSARSGGKTGELFF
TRBV19	TRBJ2-7	CASSPGTSGTVYEQYF
TRBV14	TRBJ1-2	CASSHDRSYGYTF
TRBV10-3	TRBJ2-7	CAISESTTTSGGAGEQYF
TRBV5-1	TRBJ2-5	CASGLGEGVQETQYF
TRBV20-1	TRBJ2-7	CSASDQDFSYEQYF
TRBV9	TRBJ2-5	CASSGGTEQIGETQYF
TRBV12-3/TRBV12-4	TRBJ1-5	CASSFSRSNQPQHF
TRBV14	TRBJ1-1	CASSRVGGRTEAFF
TRBV10-3	TRBJ1-4	CASSSSGGAPLGEKLFF
TRBV25-1	TRBJ2-7	CASSDSGRKYEQYF
TRBV15	TRBJ2-2	CATSTQRGGRTGELFF
TRBV19	TRBJ2-7	CASSTRTGTYEQYF
TRBV24-1	TRBJ2-5	CATGQQETQYF
TRBV20-1	TRBJ2-5	CSASRQTRETQYF
TRBV7-9	TRBJ1-1	CASSLVRGEINLNTEAFF
TRBV3-2	TRBJ2-7	CASSQPGQAMGQYF
TRBV12-3/TRBV12-4	TRBJ2-5	CASSLWVAGGMETQYF
TRBV10-3	TRBJ2-2	CAISELFF
TRBV19	TRBJ2-2	CASTPTSGRRNTGELFF